The subject of this entry is one TCR beta chain. Antigen specificity is unknown. The TCR beta cDNA libraries contained unique molecular identifiers. TCRdb processed the PCR reads anew with MiXCR; each CDR3 protein has one entry. The table has roughly 570,000 distinct CDR3 sequences, around 36% seen once. This entry is derived from a study of post-analysis software for immune sequencing data. Study context: Multiple sclerosis in the patients followed relapsing-remitting, secondary progressive and progressive-relapsing courses.

Broader study findings: Significantly decreased normalized Chao1 diversity was recorded for multiple sclerosis patients relative to controls. By F measure, strong co-clustering occurred among samples prepared in the same batch. In patients, roughly five TRBV segments were more frequent than in controls, with TRBV5-6, TRBV5-1 and TRBV20-1 among them.

Germline V gene sequence: CDR1 MDHEN, CDR2 SYDVKM. The CDR3 runs to 14 residues. Trimming removed 7 bases from V and 2 bases from J; junction bases left unmatched: 3. The specimen sequenced was blood. This chain links TRBV28 with TRBJ2-3, with 10 bases matching TRBD2. This receptor was identified in a girl aged 2 to 17 with multiple sclerosis. This CDR3 reads CASMTSGYTDTQYF. DNA for the CDR3: TGTGCCAGCATGACTAGCGGGTACACAGATACGCAGTATTTT.